This T cell receptor (beta chain) was identified in a study of blood T cell repertoires in COVID-19. Across the study: From the United States, Italy and Spain came samples of acute and convalescent COVID-19.

Seattle cases were enrolled at active infection and followed longitudinally. Per the study methods: Estimation of nucleated cell counts relied on the amplification of reference gene primers. The assay was immunoSEQ multiplex PCR, and TCRdb's table has in-frame clones only and misses some. V, J and clone size are taken as reported in that table, and D and trimming were inferred from the DNA itself. The profile covers 100,000 to 150,000 clones, with over 75% appearing a single time and about 15% taken by the ten largest. The V gene end was trimmed by 5 bases and the J gene end by 3 bases; junction bases not matched to a gene: 3. Germline assignment: CDR1 SEHNR and CDR2 FQNEAQ (reference sequence). This CDR3 comprises 13 residues.

J is TRBJ2-7 and V is TRBV7-9, with 8 bases identical to TRBD1. The TCR originated in a man younger than 45 with COVID-19, enrolled during active disease. The sample consisted of peripheral blood. CDR3 residues: CASSQGANYEQYF. The CDR3 DNA follows: TGTGCCAGCAGCCAGGGGGCGAACTACGAGCAGTACTTC.